The clone carrying this T cell receptor (beta chain) occurred once. The source of the sample is a study of control samples from healthy donors and cancer patients. Deletions cut 4 bases from V and 5 bases from J, with 19 bases between. This CDR3 is built from 15 residues. The V gene's germline CDR1 is SGHRS and CDR2 YFSETQ. Method: immunoSEQ multiplex PCR; TCRdb's copy keeps in-frame clones and lacks some. The sample has roughly 20,000 clones; around 83% are singletons. The origin of this receptor is a man aged 55 to 70 with head and neck cancer. Sequencing was carried out using PBMCs. The chain carries TRBV5-1 and TRBJ2-7; no definite D call. CDR3 loop: CASSPFGWFQDEQYF. The DNA for the CDR3 is TGCGCCAGCAGCCCCTTTGGGTGGTTCCAAGACGAGCAGTACTTC.